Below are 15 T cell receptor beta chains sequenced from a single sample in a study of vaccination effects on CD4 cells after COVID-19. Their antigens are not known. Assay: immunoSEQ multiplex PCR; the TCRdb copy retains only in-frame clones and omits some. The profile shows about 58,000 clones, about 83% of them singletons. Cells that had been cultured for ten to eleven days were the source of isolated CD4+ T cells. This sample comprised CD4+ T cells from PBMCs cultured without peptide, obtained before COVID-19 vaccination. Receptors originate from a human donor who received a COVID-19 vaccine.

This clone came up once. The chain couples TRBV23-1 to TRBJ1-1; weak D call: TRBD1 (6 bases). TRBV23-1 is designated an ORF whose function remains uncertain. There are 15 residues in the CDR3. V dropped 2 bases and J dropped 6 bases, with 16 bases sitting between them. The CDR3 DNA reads TGCGCCAGCAGTCAAAGGACAGCTATGGAAGCTGAAGCTTTCTTT. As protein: CASSQRTAMEAEAFF.

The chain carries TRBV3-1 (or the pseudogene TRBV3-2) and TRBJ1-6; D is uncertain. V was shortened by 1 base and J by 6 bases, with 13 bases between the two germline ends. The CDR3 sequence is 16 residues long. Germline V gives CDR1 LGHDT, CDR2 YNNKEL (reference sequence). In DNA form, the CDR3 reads TGTGCCAGCAGCCAAGGGAGGGATTCCCCTAATTCACCCCTCCACTTT. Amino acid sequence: CASSQGRDSPNSPLHF.

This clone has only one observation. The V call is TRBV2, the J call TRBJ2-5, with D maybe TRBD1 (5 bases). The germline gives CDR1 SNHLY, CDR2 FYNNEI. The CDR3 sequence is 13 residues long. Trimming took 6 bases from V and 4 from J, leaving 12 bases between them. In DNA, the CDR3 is TGTGCCAGCAGGCAAAGGGGTCGAGAGACCCAGTACTTC. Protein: CASRQRGRETQYF.

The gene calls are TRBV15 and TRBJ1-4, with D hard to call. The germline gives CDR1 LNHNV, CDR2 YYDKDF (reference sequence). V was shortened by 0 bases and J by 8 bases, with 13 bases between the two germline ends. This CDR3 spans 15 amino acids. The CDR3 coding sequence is TGTGCCACCAGCAGAGATCACGGCGTCCCCGAAAAACTGTTTTTT. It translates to CATSRDHGVPEKLFF.

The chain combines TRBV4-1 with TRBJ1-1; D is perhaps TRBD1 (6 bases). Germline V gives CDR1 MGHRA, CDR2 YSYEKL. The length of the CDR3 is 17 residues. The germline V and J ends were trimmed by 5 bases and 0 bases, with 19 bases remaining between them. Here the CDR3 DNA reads TGCGCCAGCAGCTCTAGGACAGTTCCCACCCTGAACACTGAAGCTTTCTTT. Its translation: CASSSRTVPTLNTEAFF.

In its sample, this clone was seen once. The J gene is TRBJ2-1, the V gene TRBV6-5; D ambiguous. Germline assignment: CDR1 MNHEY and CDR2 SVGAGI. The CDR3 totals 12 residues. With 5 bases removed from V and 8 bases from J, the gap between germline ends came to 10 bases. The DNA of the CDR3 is TGTGCCAGCAGTCCCGTTGTTCATGAGCAGTTCTTC. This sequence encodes CASSPVVHEQFF.

This CDR3 is CASSERAYEQYV. The CDR3 DNA sequence: TGTGCCAGCAGTGAACGGGCCTACGAGCAGTACGTC. This chain links TRBV6-1 with TRBJ2-7; D call uncertain. V lost 2 bases, J lost 2 bases, and 4 bases lay in between. Germline CDR1 MNHNS, CDR2 SASEGT. This CDR3 has 12 amino acids.

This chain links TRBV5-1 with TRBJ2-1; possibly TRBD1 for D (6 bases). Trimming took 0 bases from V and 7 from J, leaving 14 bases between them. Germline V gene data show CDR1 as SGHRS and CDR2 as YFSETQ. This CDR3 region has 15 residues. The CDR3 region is CASSLEGRGRNEQFF. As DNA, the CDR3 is TGCGCCAGCAGCTTGGAGGGCAGGGGAAGGAATGAGCAGTTCTTC.

The CDR3 DNA reads as TGCGCCAGCAGCGGAAATGGACAGGGGGCGCGGTGGGGTGAAAAACTGTTTTTT. This codes for CASSGNGQGARWGEKLFF. The genes are TRBV5-1 and TRBJ1-4; 11 bases agree with TRBD1. Per the germline V gene, CDR1 is SGHRS and CDR2 is YFSETQ. CDR3 length: 18 amino acids. Trimming at V came to 4 bases and at J to 7 bases, leaving 15 bases not matched to a gene.

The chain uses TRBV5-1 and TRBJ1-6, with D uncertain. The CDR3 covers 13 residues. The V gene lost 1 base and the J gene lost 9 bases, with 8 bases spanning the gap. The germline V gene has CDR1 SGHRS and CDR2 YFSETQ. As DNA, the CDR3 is TGCGCCAGCAGCTTGTCTGGGGTTTCACCCCTCCACTTT. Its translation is CASSLSGVSPLHF.

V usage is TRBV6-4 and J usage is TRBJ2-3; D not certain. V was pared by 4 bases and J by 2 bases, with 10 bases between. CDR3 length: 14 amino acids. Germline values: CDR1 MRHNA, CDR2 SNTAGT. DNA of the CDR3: TGTGCCAGCAGTGTAGGCGGCGCCACAGATACGCAGTATTTT. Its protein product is CASSVGGATDTQYF.

Here the CDR3 DNA reads TGTGCCACCAGTAAGCGGGGGGGCCTCTCTAGCACAGATACGCAGTATTTT. It is translated as CATSKRGGLSSTDTQYF. The rearrangement uses TRBV15 and TRBJ2-3, with TRBD2 matching 10 bases. Germline CDR1 is LNHNV and CDR2 is YYDKDF (reference sequence). The CDR3 totals 17 residues. V lost 6 bases to trimming and J lost 0 bases; unmatched junction nucleotides: 9. Based on the CDR3 plus reference TRBV15 and TRBJ2-3, the full variable domain is DAMVIQNPRYQVTQFGKPVTLSCSQTLNHNVMYWYQQKSSQAPKLLFHYYDKDFNNEADTPDNFQSRRPNTSFCFLDIRSPGLGDTAMYLCATSKRGGLSSTDTQYFGPGTRLTVL.

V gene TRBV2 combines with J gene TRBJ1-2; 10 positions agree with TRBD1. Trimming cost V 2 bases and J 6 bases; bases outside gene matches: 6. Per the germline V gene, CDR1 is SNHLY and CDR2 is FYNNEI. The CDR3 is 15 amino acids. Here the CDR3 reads CASSESWTGGNGYTF. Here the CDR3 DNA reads TGTGCCAGCAGTGAATCTTGGACAGGGGGGAATGGCTACACCTTC.

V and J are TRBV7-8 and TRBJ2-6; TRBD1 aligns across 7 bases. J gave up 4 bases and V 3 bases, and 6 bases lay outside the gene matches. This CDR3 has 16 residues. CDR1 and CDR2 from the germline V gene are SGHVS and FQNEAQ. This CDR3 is CASSFGQVSGANVLTF. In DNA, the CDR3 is TGTGCCAGCAGCTTCGGACAGGTTTCGGGGGCCAACGTCCTGACTTTC.

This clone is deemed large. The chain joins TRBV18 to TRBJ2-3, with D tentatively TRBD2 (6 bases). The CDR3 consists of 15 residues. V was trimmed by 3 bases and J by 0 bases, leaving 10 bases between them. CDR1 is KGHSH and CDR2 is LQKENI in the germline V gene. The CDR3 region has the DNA TGTGCCAGCTCACCCCGGCGGGGAAGCACAGATACGCAGTATTTT. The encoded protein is CASSPRRGSTDTQYF.